The 12 T cell receptor beta chains given below trace back to one sample, sequenced in a study of Graves' ophthalmopathy and Graves' hyperthyroidism. RNA transcripts were the template, and TCR beta CDR3 regions were amplified from them. Second-round multiplex PCR came after a first-round RT-PCR that employed HTBI primers. TCRdb reprocessed the multiplex PCR reads with MiXCR, giving one entry per CDR3 protein. The data show 900,000 to 1,200,000 distinct CDR3 sequences, 35% to 40% seen once. The sample comprised peripheral blood or thyroid tissue (not recorded which). These receptors originate from an adult man with Graves' hyperthyroidism.

This rearrangement joins TRBV12-3 or TRBV12-4 to TRBJ2-7; TRBD1 matches at 7 bases. The CDR3 consists of 13 residues. V lost 5 bases and J lost 5; bases outside the gene matches: 6. In nucleotides, the CDR3 is TGTGCCAGCAGTGCAATCAGGGGGAACGAGCAGTACTTC. This gives the protein CASSAIRGNEQYF.

This clonotype was seen only once. This chain connects TRBV15 to TRBJ2-7; TRBD1 matches at 11 bases. The junction had 6 bases not matched to a gene; V was cut back by 5 bases and J by 3 bases. Germline V gene lookup returns CDR1 LNHNV and CDR2 YYDKDF (reference sequence). This CDR3 has 15 amino acids. The CDR3 loop reads CATSRPGTGGYEQYF. The DNA for the CDR3 is TGTGCCACCAGCCGACCGGGGACAGGGGGCTACGAGCAGTACTTC.

This clonotype was recorded at least ten times. The chain couples TRBV19 to TRBJ1-2, with D possibly being TRBD1 (6 bases). Trimming left V 6 bases short and J 0 bases short, with 14 bases between. CDR1 and CDR2 (germline): LNHDA, SQIVND (reference sequence). The CDR3 is 15 residues long. The CDR3 protein is CASRTTGITNYGYTF. In DNA, the CDR3 is TGTGCCAGTAGAACTACAGGGATTACTAACTATGGCTACACCTTC.

Worth noting for this clonotype: With a much larger clone just one base away, this may be a read error. The chain combines TRBV4-3 with TRBJ1-2, with 8 bases identical to TRBD1. The germline V gene has CDR1 LGHNA and CDR2 YSLEER. Trimming removed 1 base from V and 7 bases from J; junction bases left unmatched: 8. This CDR3 is 15 amino acids long. The CDR3 loop reads CASSQALTGVIGYTF. Written as DNA, the CDR3 is TGCGCCAGCAGCCAAGCCTTGACAGGGGTGATTGGCTACACCTTC.

This clonotype was recorded at least ten times. The chain joins TRBV5-1 to TRBJ1-3; unclear D gene. Trimming shortened V by 4 bases and J by 8 bases, and 10 bases separated the two germline ends. This CDR3 region has 12 residues. The germline CDR1 and CDR2 sequences are SGHRS and YFSETQ. The CDR3 spells CASSRPGDTIYF. The CDR3 coding sequence is TGCGCCAGCAGCCGGCCAGGTGACACCATATATTTT.

This clonotype has more than one count but fewer than ten. This chain links TRBV12-3 or TRBV12-4 with TRBJ1-5, with 9 bases matching TRBD1. With V trimmed by 3 bases and J by 0 bases, 6 bases remained unmatched. This CDR3 spans 17 amino acids. The CDR3 region is CASSLGQGLSSNQPQHF. CDR3 DNA sequence: TGTGCCAGCAGTTTGGGACAGGGATTAAGTAGCAATCAGCCCCAGCATTTT.

This clonotype has a count of ten or more. The rearrangement links TRBV12-3 or TRBV12-4 to TRBJ1-1, with 9 bases fitting TRBD1. The J segment lost 1 base and the V segment lost 7 bases, leaving 4 bases of the junction unmatched. The CDR3 length is 14 residues. CDR3 DNA sequence: TGTGCCAGCAAACCGGGACAGGGGAACACTGAAGCTTTCTTT. It encodes CASKPGQGNTEAFF.

This chain uses TRBV10-3 with TRBJ1-1; D gene uncertain. The CDR3 consists of 14 residues. The V gene lost 10 bases and the J gene lost 1 base, with 16 bases spanning the gap. The germline V gene encodes CDR1 ENHRY and CDR2 SYGVKD. This CDR3 is CASSPLTQNTEAFF. The CDR3 nucleotides read TGTGCCAGCTCACCTTTGACCCAGAACACTGAAGCTTTCTTT.

As for this clonotype: A much larger clonotype is one base distant, so this may be a read error. The J gene is TRBJ1-2, the V gene TRBV6-1, with D hard to call. The germline gives CDR1 MNHNS, CDR2 SASEGT. The length of the CDR3 is 11 residues. The CDR3 spells CASSSDDGCTF. CDR3 sequence (DNA): TGTGCCAGCAGTTCCGATGATGGCTGCACCTTC.

This clonotype was observed many times. CDR3 sequence (DNA): TGCAGCGTTACCCCAGGCGCAACCTACGAGCAGTACTTC. This codes for CSVTPGATYEQYF. This sequence joins TRBV29-1 and TRBJ2-7; D not resolved. This CDR3 has 13 residues. Trimming pared 5 bases from V and 2 bases from J, leaving 13 bases between. The germline gives CDR1 SQVTM, CDR2 ANQGSEA.

This clonotype was observed at least ten times. The chain recombines TRBV7-9 with TRBJ2-7; D might be TRBD2 (5 bases). The V gene's germline CDR1 is SEHNR and CDR2 FQNEAQ (reference sequence). The CDR3 has 14 residues. The V and J ends lost 4 bases and 0 bases respectively, with 10 bases between them. For the CDR3, the DNA is TGTGCCAGCAGCTATCCGGGGTCCTCCTACGAGCAGTACTTC. This gives the protein CASSYPGSSYEQYF.

This clonotype occurred many times. The chain couples TRBV19 to TRBJ1-5; a possible D gene is TRBD1 (6 bases). CDR1 LNHDA and CDR2 SQIVND come from the germline V gene (reference sequence). The CDR3 is 14 amino acids. Trimming shortened V by 2 bases and J by 4 bases, and 9 bases separated the two germline ends. The CDR3 region has the DNA TGTGCCAGTAGTATACAGGGGATGAATCAGCCCCAGCATTTT. It yields the protein CASSIQGMNQPQHF.